This is a list of T cell receptor beta chains from one sample in a study of graft-versus-host responses after intestinal transplantation. Data came from immunoSEQ multiplex PCR; TCRdb stores just in-frame clones and leaves some out. Among approximately 88,000 clones listed, approximately 94% were seen once. These receptors are not linked to any known antigen. The source material was unstimulated CD4+ T cells sorted from spleen or lymph node cells, sampled before transplant. These receptors all stem from a human donor who was the organ donor for an intestinal transplant. Both conserved end residues are part of each CDR3. D genes are given only for firm matches. Part of the rows lack a size; the others show once, few, many or a class for expanded clones.

V: TRBV25-1; D: TRBD1; size: NA; J: TRBJ1-4; CDR3: CASGLGGGSEKLFF; DNA: TGTGCCAGCGGGCTAGGAGGGGGCAGTGAAAAACTGTTTTTT
V: TRBV19; D: NA; size: NA; J: TRBJ1-5; CDR3: CASSPSGGTAQYRSQHF; DNA: TGTGCCAGTAGTCCCAGTGGGGGTACGGCGCAATATAGATCCCAGCATTTT
V: TRBV15; D: TRBD1; size: once; J: TRBJ2-2; CDR3: CATSRDRGQNTGELFF; DNA: TGTGCCACCAGCAGAGATAGGGGGCAGAACACCGGGGAGCTGTTTTTT
V: TRBV18; D: NA; size: NA; J: TRBJ2-3; CDR3: CASSLSTDTQYF; DNA: TGTGCCAGCTCATTGAGCACAGATACGCAGTATTTT
V: TRBV2; D: TRBD2; size: NA; J: TRBJ2-7; CDR3: CASSEALAGGYEQYF; DNA: TGTGCCAGCAGTGAAGCCCTAGCGGGGGGCTACGAGCAGTACTTC
V: TRBV10-1; D: NA; size: NA; J: TRBJ1-2; CDR3: CASSDGGYGYTF; DNA: TGCGCCAGCAGTGATGGGGGATATGGCTACACCTTC
V: TRBV27; D: TRBD2; size: NA; J: TRBJ2-5; CDR3: CASSIERGETQYF; DNA: TGTGCCAGCAGTATCGAGCGGGGAGAGACCCAGTACTTC
V: TRBV15; D: NA; size: NA; J: TRBJ2-7; CDR3: CATKSGLGYYEQYF; DNA: TGTGCCACCAAAAGCGGACTTGGGTACTACGAGCAGTACTTC
V: TRBV7-6; D: NA; size: NA; J: TRBJ2-1; CDR3: CASSLDSGTEINNEQFF; DNA: TGTGCCAGCAGCTTAGATTCGGGGACCGAGATAAATAATGAGCAGTTCTTC
V: TRBV18; D: NA; size: once; J: TRBJ2-7; CDR3: CASSPIRTENYEQYF; DNA: TGTGCCAGCTCACCGATTCGGACAGAGAACTACGAGCAGTACTTC
V: TRBV6-6; D: NA; size: NA; J: TRBJ2-7; CDR3: CASSFTHEQYF; DNA: TGTGCCAGCAGTTTTACCCACGAGCAGTACTTC
V: TRBV5-1; D: TRBD1; size: NA; J: TRBJ2-5; CDR3: CASSLGTGWEQYF; DNA: TGCGCCAGCAGCTTGGGGACAGGGTGGGAGCAGTACTTC
V: TRBV6-6; D: TRBD1; size: NA; J: TRBJ1-1; CDR3: CASSSRDRENTEAFF; DNA: TGTGCCAGCAGTTCTCGGGACAGAGAGAACACTGAAGCTTTTTTT
V: TRBV4-1; D: TRBD1; size: once; J: TRBJ2-3; CDR3: CASSQDPTSGGNTDTQYF; DNA: TGCGCCAGCAGCCAAGATCCAACATCAGGGGGCAACACAGATACGCAGTATTTT
V: TRBV18; D: TRBD1; size: NA; J: TRBJ1-4; CDR3: CASSGQGATNEKLFF; DNA: TGTGCCAGCTCTGGACAGGGGGCAACTAATGAAAAACTGTTTTTT
V: TRBV6-1; D: NA; size: NA; J: TRBJ1-5; CDR3: CASSESLTGRSNQPQHF; DNA: TGTGCCAGCAGTGAATCATTAACGGGCCGAAGCAATCAGCCCCAGCATTTT
V: TRBV7-2; D: TRBD1; size: NA; J: TRBJ1-1; CDR3: CASSLGNRGTEAFF; DNA: TGTGCCAGCAGCTTAGGTAACAGGGGCACTGAAGCTTTCTTT